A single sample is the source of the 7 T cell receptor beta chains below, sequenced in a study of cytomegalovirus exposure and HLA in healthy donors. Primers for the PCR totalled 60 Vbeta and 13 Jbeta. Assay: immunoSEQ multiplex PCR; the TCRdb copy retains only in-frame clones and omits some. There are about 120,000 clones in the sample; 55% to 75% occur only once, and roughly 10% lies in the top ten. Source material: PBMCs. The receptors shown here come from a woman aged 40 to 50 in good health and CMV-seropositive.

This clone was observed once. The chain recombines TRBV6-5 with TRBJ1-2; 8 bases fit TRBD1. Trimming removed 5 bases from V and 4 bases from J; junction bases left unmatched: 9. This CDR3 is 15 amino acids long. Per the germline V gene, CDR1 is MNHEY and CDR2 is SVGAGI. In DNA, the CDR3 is TGTGCCAGCAGTCCCGGGACAGGAGGTTTCTATGGCTACACCTTC. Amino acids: CASSPGTGGFYGYTF.

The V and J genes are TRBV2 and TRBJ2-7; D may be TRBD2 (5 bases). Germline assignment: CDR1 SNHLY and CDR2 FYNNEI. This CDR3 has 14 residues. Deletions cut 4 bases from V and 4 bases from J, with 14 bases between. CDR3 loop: CASSAEQEEYEQYF. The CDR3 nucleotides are TGTGCCAGCAGTGCAGAGCAGGAGGAATACGAGCAGTACTTC.

CDR3 sequence reads: CASSIDSLNSYNEQFF. In nucleotides, the CDR3 is TGTGCCAGTAGTATTGACAGCCTTAACTCCTACAATGAGCAGTTCTTC. The rearrangement joins TRBV19 to TRBJ2-1; D is possibly TRBD1 (5 bases). The CDR3 spans 16 residues. Trimming removed 3 bases from V and 0 bases from J, with 12 bases in between. Germline CDR1 and CDR2: LNHDA and SQIVND (reference sequence).

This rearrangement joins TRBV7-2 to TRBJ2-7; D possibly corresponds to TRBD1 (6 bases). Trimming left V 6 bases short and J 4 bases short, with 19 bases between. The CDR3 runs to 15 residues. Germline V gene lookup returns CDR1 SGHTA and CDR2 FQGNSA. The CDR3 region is CASSQGPSNAYEQYF. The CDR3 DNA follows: TGTGCCAGCAGTCAGGGGCCCTCCAATGCTTACGAGCAGTACTTC.

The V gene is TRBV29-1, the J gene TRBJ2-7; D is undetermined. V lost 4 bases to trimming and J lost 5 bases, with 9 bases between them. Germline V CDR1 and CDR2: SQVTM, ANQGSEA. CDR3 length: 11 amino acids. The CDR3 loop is CSVVLGHEQYF. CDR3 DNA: TGCAGCGTTGTCCTAGGCCACGAGCAGTACTTC.

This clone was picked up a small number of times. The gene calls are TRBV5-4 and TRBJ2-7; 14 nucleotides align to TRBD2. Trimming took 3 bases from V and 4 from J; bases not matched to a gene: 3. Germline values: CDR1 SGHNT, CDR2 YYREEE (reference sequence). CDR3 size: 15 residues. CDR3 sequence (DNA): TGTGCCAGCAGCTCGAGGACTAGCGGGAGGTACGAGCAGTACTTC. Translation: CASSSRTSGRYEQYF.

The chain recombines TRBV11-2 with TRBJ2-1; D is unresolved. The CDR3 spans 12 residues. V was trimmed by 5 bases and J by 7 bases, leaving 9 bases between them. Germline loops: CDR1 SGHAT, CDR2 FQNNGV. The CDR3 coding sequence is TGTGCCAGCAGCCTCGTCGGGAATGAGCAGTTCTTC. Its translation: CASSLVGNEQFF.